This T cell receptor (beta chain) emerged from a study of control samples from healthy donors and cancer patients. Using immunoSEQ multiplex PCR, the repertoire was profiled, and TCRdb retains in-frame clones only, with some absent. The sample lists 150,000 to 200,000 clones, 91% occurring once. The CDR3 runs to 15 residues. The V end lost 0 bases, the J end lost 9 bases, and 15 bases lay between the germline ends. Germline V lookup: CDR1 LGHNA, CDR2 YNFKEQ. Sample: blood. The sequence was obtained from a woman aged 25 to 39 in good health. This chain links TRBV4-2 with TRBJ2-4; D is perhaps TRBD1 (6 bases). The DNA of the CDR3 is TGTGCCAGCAGCCAAGATAGGGGGAGTCCCGCCATTCAGTACTTC. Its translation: CASSQDRGSPAIQYF.